One sample yielded the 27 T cell receptor beta chains listed below, sequenced in a study of blood T cell repertoires in COVID-19. Assay used: immunoSEQ multiplex PCR; TCRdb lists only in-frame clones, some missing. Altogether 110,000 or so clones are present, 75% to 90% being singletons, with the ten largest covering less than 15%. The sequenced sample consisted of peripheral blood. The receptors were gathered from a human donor in a cohort sampled during active COVID-19.

CDR3 amino acids: CASGSVASGPQFF. The CDR3 DNA follows: TGTGCTAGTGGTTCGGTAGCTAGCGGCCCTCAGTTCTTC. V is TRBV12-5 and J is TRBJ2-1; 7 bases fit TRBD2. The V gene's germline CDR1 is LGHNT and CDR2 FRNRAP. Losses at the gene ends were 4 bases for V and 13 bases for J; bases not matched to a gene: 10. CDR3 length: 13 residues.

The chain links TRBV5-6 to TRBJ2-3, with TRBD1 as a possible D gene (6 bases). V was pared by 2 bases and J by 4 bases, with 17 bases between. Germline CDR1 SGHDT, CDR2 YYEEEE. CDR3 size: 16 residues. The CDR3 region is CASSFRRTGRADTQYF. In DNA, the CDR3 is TGTGCCAGCAGCTTTCGAAGAACAGGGAGAGCAGATACGCAGTATTTT.

This chain joins TRBV11-2 and TRBJ1-1, with D possibly matching TRBD1 (5 bases). The CDR3 is 15 amino acids. Germline CDR1 and CDR2: SGHAT and FQNNGV. V lost 4 bases, J lost 0 bases, and 12 bases lay in between. The CDR3 spells CASSSLTELNTEAFF. In DNA form, the CDR3 reads TGTGCCAGCAGCTCACTGACAGAGTTGAACACTGAAGCTTTCTTT.

This chain joins TRBV19 and TRBJ1-1; the D is unclear. This CDR3 comprises 16 residues. Germline V gene lookup returns CDR1 LNHDA and CDR2 SQIVND (reference sequence). V was trimmed by 6 bases and J by 0 bases, leaving 17 bases between them. The CDR3 reads CASSINPRQMNTEAFF. The CDR3 DNA follows: TGTGCCAGTAGCATAAACCCTCGTCAGATGAACACTGAAGCTTTCTTT.

V is TRBV24-1 and J is TRBJ2-7; perhaps TRBD1 as D (6 bases). This CDR3 region has 13 residues. Germline loops: CDR1 KGHDR, CDR2 SFDVKD. Trimming stripped 4 bases from V and 2 bases from J, with 8 bases between. This CDR3 is CATSDRGTYEQYF. The CDR3 DNA is TGTGCCACCAGTGACAGGGGTACCTACGAGCAGTACTTC.

The CDR3: CATRRTGSEKLFF. In DNA, the CDR3 is TGTGCCACCAGGAGGACAGGGAGTGAAAAACTGTTTTTT. V is TRBV6-5 and J is TRBJ1-4; TRBD1 agrees at 8 bases. The trim removed 10 bases at V and 7 bases at J, leaving 8 bases unmatched. CDR1 MNHEY and CDR2 SVGAGI come from the germline V gene. There are 13 residues in the CDR3.

CDR3 in amino acids: CASSSGLEQETQYF. For the CDR3, the DNA is TGTGCCAGCAGCTCGGGACTCGAACAAGAGACCCAGTACTTC. The chain recombines TRBV7-9 with TRBJ2-5; possible D gene TRBD2, 6 bases. CDR1 is SEHNR, CDR2 FQNEAQ, per germline (reference sequence). The CDR3 runs to 14 residues. Trimming took off 4 bases at V and 2 bases at J, with 11 bases between the two ends.

The chain employs TRBV10-3 and TRBJ1-4; TRBD1 might be the D (6 bases). The V end lost 2 bases, the J end lost 0 bases, and 7 bases lay between the germline ends. This CDR3 region has 15 residues. Per the germline V gene, CDR1 is ENHRY and CDR2 is SYGVKD. The CDR3 sequence is CAISEGQSTNEKLFF. DNA of the CDR3: TGTGCCATCAGTGAGGGACAGTCAACTAATGAAAAACTGTTTTTT.

This chain connects TRBV19 to TRBJ1-2, with a tentative D call TRBD1 (6 bases). Deletions cut 7 bases from V and 6 bases from J, with 15 bases between. Germline V gives CDR1 LNHDA, CDR2 SQIVND (reference sequence). The CDR3 contains 13 residues. CDR3 region: CASTHMGANGYTF. The CDR3 DNA follows: TGTGCCAGTACCCATATGGGGGCTAATGGCTACACCTTC.

The chain links TRBV30 to TRBJ2-1, with 7 bases fitting TRBD2. The CDR3 loop spans 11 amino acids. Per germline, CDR1 GTSNPN and CDR2 SVGIG (reference sequence). V lost 5 bases to trimming and J lost 12 bases; unmatched junction nucleotides: 7. The chain's CDR3 is CAWSPSSGQFF. Here the CDR3 DNA reads TGTGCCTGGTCCCCCTCTAGCGGGCAGTTCTTC.

This chain joins TRBV6-1 and TRBJ1-5; 9 bases agree with TRBD1. The CDR3 runs to 14 residues. CDR1 and CDR2 (germline): MNHNS, SASEGT. V was clipped by 6 bases and J by 6 bases; unmatched bases: 6. Here the CDR3 reads CASSRTGGGQPQHF. CDR3 DNA: TGTGCCAGCAGCCGCACAGGGGGCGGTCAGCCCCAGCATTTT.

This rearrangement joins TRBV7-2 to TRBJ2-5; TRBD1 might be the D (6 bases). This CDR3 contains 15 residues. Germline assignment: CDR1 SGHTA and CDR2 FQGNSA. V gave up 1 base and J gave up 2 bases, with 11 bases separating them. The CDR3 loop reads CASSLVGGFQETQYF. CDR3 bases: TGTGCCAGCAGCTTAGTAGGGGGTTTTCAAGAGACCCAGTACTTC.

The genes are TRBV27 and TRBJ2-7; D unresolved. V lost 3 bases, J lost 7 bases, and 10 bases lay in between. CDR1 and CDR2 (germline): MNHEY, SMNVEV (reference sequence). This CDR3 spans 12 amino acids. The CDR3 coding sequence is TGTGCCAGCAGTTTTCCGTCGGGTGAGCAGTACTTC. Amino acid sequence: CASSFPSGEQYF.

CDR3 DNA: TGTGCCAGCAGTGACACGTCGGGGGACGAGCAGTACTTC. Protein: CASSDTSGDEQYF. V and J are TRBV9 and TRBJ2-7; the D gene is possibly TRBD2 (6 bases). Between the trimmed V and J ends, which lost 5 bases and 5 bases, there was a span of 14 bases. The germline V gene has CDR1 SGDLS and CDR2 YYNGEE. This CDR3 region has 13 residues.

J is TRBJ2-7 and V is TRBV7-9; D is undetermined. CDR3 length equals 12 residues. V lost 4 bases, J lost 0 bases, and 4 bases lay in between. Germline CDR1 reads SEHNR; CDR2 reads FQNEAQ (reference sequence). Here the CDR3 reads CASSSSSYEQYF. The CDR3 bases are TGTGCCAGCAGCTCCAGCTCCTACGAGCAGTACTTC. Drawing the rest from reference TRBV7-9 and TRBJ2-7, the complete variable domain is DTGVSQNPRHKITKRGQNVTFRCDPISEHNRLYWYRQTLGQGPEFLTYFQNEAQLEKSRLLSDRFSAERPKGSFSTLEIQRTEQGDSAMYLCASSSSSYEQYFGPGTRLTVT.

This rearrangement joins TRBV15 to TRBJ2-7, with 8 bases fitting TRBD2. The J segment lost 2 bases and the V segment lost 7 bases, leaving 7 bases of the junction unmatched. The length of the CDR3 is 14 residues. CDR1 and CDR2 from the germline V gene are LNHNV and YYDKDF (reference sequence). The CDR3 nucleotides read TGTGCCACCAAGGCGGGGGGTCAAACCTACGAGCAGTACTTC. Translated, it gives CATKAGGQTYEQYF.

The CDR3 loop is CASSIGSSSGNTIYF. The CDR3 bases are TGTGCCAGTAGTATCGGTAGCAGCTCTGGAAACACCATATATTTT. This rearrangement joins TRBV19 to TRBJ1-3; D uncertain. Trimming pared 3 bases from V and 0 bases from J, leaving 9 bases between. There are 15 residues in the CDR3. Germline lookup yields CDR1 LNHDA and CDR2 SQIVND (reference sequence).

This chain joins TRBV10-3 and TRBJ2-3; 9 bases are a match to TRBD2. The trim removed 4 bases at V and 5 bases at J, leaving 10 bases unmatched. This CDR3 has 16 amino acids. The germline V gene has CDR1 ENHRY and CDR2 SYGVKD. In DNA, the CDR3 is TGTGCCATCAGTGGGCCCGAGGTTAGCGGGGGAGATACGCAGTATTTT. As protein: CAISGPEVSGGDTQYF.

The rearrangement joins TRBV12-3 or TRBV12-4 to TRBJ2-1; D unresolved. Between the trimmed V and J ends, which lost 5 bases and 7 bases, there was a span of 9 bases. The CDR3 covers 12 residues. This CDR3 is CASSGWANEQFF. The CDR3 DNA reads TGTGCCAGCAGTGGGTGGGCAAATGAGCAGTTCTTC.

The chain uses TRBV6-5 and TRBJ2-7; D possibly corresponds to TRBD2 (7 bases). Per germline, CDR1 MNHEY and CDR2 SVGAGI. CDR3 size: 15 residues. The germline V and J ends were trimmed by 8 bases and 4 bases, with 21 bases remaining between them. The CDR3 sequence: CASRRSGDKGYEQYF. The DNA for the CDR3 is TGTGCCAGCCGGAGGAGCGGGGACAAGGGGTACGAGCAGTACTTC.

The rearrangement uses TRBV4-3 and TRBJ1-3; D is unclear. The CDR3 runs 15 residues. CDR1 and CDR2 (germline): LGHNA, YSLEER. V gave up 1 base and J gave up 2 bases, with 9 bases separating them. The chain's CDR3 is CASSQVASAGNTIYF. The CDR3 bases are TGCGCCAGCAGCCAAGTAGCCTCGGCTGGAAACACCATATATTTT.

The V call is TRBV18, the J call TRBJ1-1, with a possible D match to TRBD1 (5 bases). The CDR3 is made up of 13 amino acids. Trimming shortened V by 2 bases and J by 5 bases, and 9 bases separated the two germline ends. The germline V gene encodes CDR1 KGHSH and CDR2 LQKENI. The DNA for the CDR3 is TGTGCCAGCTCACCAACGGGGGGGACTGAAGCTTTCTTT. Its translation: CASSPTGGTEAFF.

The chain recombines TRBV10-3 with TRBJ1-1; D is possibly TRBD1 (5 bases). The V gene lost 7 bases and the J gene lost 0 bases, with 9 bases spanning the gap. From germline, CDR1 is ENHRY and CDR2 SYGVKD. This CDR3 has 13 amino acids. The CDR3 coding sequence is TGTGCCATCACGAAGGGGTTGAACACTGAAGCTTTCTTT. Its translation is CAITKGLNTEAFF.

The chain couples TRBV9 to TRBJ2-7; weak D call: TRBD1 (6 bases). Germline V lookup: CDR1 SGDLS, CDR2 YYNGEE. V lost 0 bases to trimming and J lost 2 bases, with 9 bases between them. The CDR3 has 14 residues. CDR3 amino acids: CASSVVPGAYEQYF. The CDR3 nucleotides read TGTGCCAGCAGCGTAGTCCCAGGGGCCTACGAGCAGTACTTC.

The V call is TRBV19, the J call TRBJ2-5; D might be TRBD2 (5 bases). CDR3 length: 11 amino acids. The V gene lost 7 bases and the J gene lost 3 bases, with 6 bases spanning the gap. Germline assignment: CDR1 LNHDA and CDR2 SQIVND (reference sequence). The chain's CDR3 is CASMREETQYF. In nucleotides, the CDR3 is TGTGCCAGTATGCGGGAAGAGACCCAGTACTTC.

This chain connects TRBV3-1 (or the pseudogene TRBV3-2) to TRBJ1-1, with 8 bases lining up with TRBD1. Trimming took 1 base from V and 5 from J; bases not matched to a gene: 3. This CDR3 region has 14 residues. Germline V lookup: CDR1 LGHDT, CDR2 YNNKEL (reference sequence). CDR3 loop: CASSQGRGQTEAFF. CDR3 DNA sequence: TGTGCCAGCAGCCAAGGCAGGGGGCAAACTGAAGCTTTCTTT.

V and J are TRBV10-3 and TRBJ2-5; TRBD1 agrees at 10 bases. This CDR3 comprises 13 residues. V lost 7 bases to trimming and J lost 7 bases; unmatched junction nucleotides: 6. Germline V gives CDR1 ENHRY, CDR2 SYGVKD. DNA of the CDR3: TGTGCCATCATGGGACAGGGGCCGGGGACCCAGTACTTC. Translation: CAIMGQGPGTQYF.